Shown below are 28 T cell receptor beta chains from a single sample sequenced in a study of OX40 agonist ivuxolimab in advanced cancers. Libraries were made using the immunoSEQ multiplex PCR assay. Drawn from immuneACCESS, this table holds only the in-frame rearrangements with V and J called that TCRdb kept. Clones are partly lost; checked studies trace under half to an unresolved V gene and leave the rest unexplained. Here the sample has 30,000 to 45,000 clones; around 77% occur a single time. Roughly a fifth of the sample lies in the top ten. The source was CD4+ or CD8+ T cells sorted from blood, collected in a trial of the OX40 agonist ivuxolimab. Receptors were obtained from an adult with an advanced solid tumor such as melanoma, head and neck, liver or kidney cancer.

This chain uses TRBV19 with TRBJ2-7; D assignment may be TRBD1 or TRBD2 (6 bases each). Trimming removed 7 bases at V and 1 base at J, with 14 bases between. CDR3 length equals 14 residues. Per germline, CDR1 LNHDA and CDR2 SQIVND (reference sequence). The CDR3: CASIRGHMSYEQYF. The DNA for the CDR3 is TGTGCCAGTATCCGGGGGCATATGTCCTACGAGCAGTACTTC.

The table lists this clone with a few counts. V gene TRBV28 combines with J gene TRBJ2-6, with D tentatively TRBD2 (6 bases). The CDR3 covers 15 residues. Germline V gene data show CDR1 as MDHEN and CDR2 as SYDVKM. Between the trimmed V and J ends, which lost 7 bases and 1 base, there was a span of 11 bases. The CDR3 region has the DNA TGTGCCAGCACCCTGGAGGGATCTGGGGCCAACGTCCTGACTTTC. Encoded protein: CASTLEGSGANVLTF.

This sequence joins TRBV7-8 and TRBJ1-4; tentatively, D is TRBD1 (5 bases). V was cut by 7 bases and J by 0 bases, with 15 bases left in between. This CDR3 region has 16 residues. CDR1 and CDR2 from the germline V gene are SGHVS and FQNEAQ. The CDR3 DNA reads as TGTGCCAGCACCTTGACAGCAGGGACAACTAATGAAAAACTGTTTTTT. Translated, it gives CASTLTAGTTNEKLFF.

The V gene is TRBV11-2, the J gene TRBJ2-1, with D possibly TRBD1 on 6 matching bases. Trimming removed 1 base at V and 10 bases at J, with 8 bases between. The V gene's germline CDR1 is SGHAT and CDR2 FQNNGV. The CDR3 is 12 residues long. As DNA, the CDR3 is TGTGCCAGCAGCTTAGCTGGGACAGAGCAGTTCTTC. As protein: CASSLAGTEQFF.

The chain has TRBV11-2 and TRBJ2-7; possibly TRBD1 for D (6 bases). The V end was cut by 4 bases, the J end by 4 bases, with 11 bases between. In germline, CDR1 is SGHAT, CDR2 FQNNGV. This CDR3 is 13 amino acids long. Here the CDR3 reads CASSYDQGYEQYF. The CDR3 DNA sequence: TGTGCCAGCAGCTACGACCAGGGGTACGAGCAGTACTTC.

This chain joins TRBV27 and TRBJ1-1, with a possible D match to TRBD1 (6 bases). V lost 6 bases and J lost 1, with 12 bases in between. Germline V CDR1 and CDR2: MNHEY, SMNVEV (reference sequence). The CDR3 sequence is 14 residues long. In DNA form, the CDR3 reads TGTGCCAGCAGAGGGGGGGGACCGAACACTGAAGCTTTCTTT. Translating gives CASRGGGPNTEAFF.

The V and J genes are TRBV29-1 and TRBJ1-2; D gene uncertain. The CDR3 length is 13 residues. Germline V CDR1 and CDR2: SQVTM, ANQGSEA. V lost 4 bases to trimming and J lost 4 bases, with 13 bases between them. The CDR3 sequence is CSVAPVGGYGYTF. CDR3 nucleotides: TGCAGCGTTGCCCCGGTCGGAGGCTATGGCTACACCTTC.

This clone was recorded only once. The CDR3 DNA follows: TGCGCCAGCAGCTTAACCGGGACTGCAAAATACGAGCAGTACTTC. This sequence encodes CASSLTGTAKYEQYF. V is TRBV5-1 and J is TRBJ2-7, with a possible D match to TRBD2 (6 bases). This CDR3 has 15 amino acids. Germline V gives CDR1 SGHRS, CDR2 YFSETQ. Trimming cost V 2 bases and J 4 bases, with 16 bases left between them.

In its sample, this clone was seen a few times. The CDR3, as DNA: TGTGCCAGCAGCGTAGCAGGGAGAGATACGCAGTATTTT. This sequence encodes CASSVAGRDTQYF. V is TRBV9 and J is TRBJ2-3; D may correspond to TRBD1 or TRBD2 (5 bases each). Per germline, CDR1 SGDLS and CDR2 YYNGEE. The germline V and J ends were trimmed by 0 bases and 5 bases, with 7 bases remaining between them. This CDR3 has 13 amino acids.

The chain carries TRBV28 and TRBJ1-5; D unclear. Germline V gene data show CDR1 as MDHEN and CDR2 as SYDVKM. V shed 5 bases and J shed 5 bases, with 13 bases lying between them. This CDR3 contains 14 residues. Written as DNA, the CDR3 is TGTGCCAGCAGTCCCCCCGGACGTGATCAGCCCCAGCATTTT. This translates into CASSPPGRDQPQHF.

This clone was counted a single time. V usage is TRBV7-9 and J usage is TRBJ2-4; 7 bases are a match to TRBD1. The CDR3 covers 16 residues. Germline CDR1 SEHNR, CDR2 FQNEAQ (reference sequence). With 5 bases clipped from V and 5 bases from J, the junction kept 12 bases outside the gene matches. CDR3 region: CASSPRDSAHQNIQYF. CDR3 DNA: TGTGCCAGCAGCCCCCGGGACAGCGCCCATCAAAACATTCAGTACTTC.

This sequence joins TRBV28 and TRBJ2-1; a weak D match, TRBD1 (6 bases). V dropped 5 bases and J dropped 4 bases, with 12 bases sitting between them. Germline values: CDR1 MDHEN, CDR2 SYDVKM. This CDR3 has 14 amino acids. The CDR3 reads CASSPDRNYNEQFF. The CDR3 DNA reads as TGTGCCAGCAGTCCGGACAGAAATTACAATGAGCAGTTCTTC.

This clone appeared a few times. The chain recombines TRBV28 with TRBJ2-7, with D unclear. Trimming took off 6 bases at V and 0 bases at J, with 12 bases between the two ends. The CDR3 contains 14 residues. CDR1 is MDHEN and CDR2 is SYDVKM in the germline V gene. The CDR3 here is CASRPGPYSYEQYF. The CDR3 nucleotides read TGTGCCAGCAGGCCAGGACCGTACTCCTACGAGCAGTACTTC.

This sequence joins TRBV6-1 and TRBJ2-7; tentatively, D is TRBD1 (6 bases). Trimming shortened V by 5 bases and J by 0 bases, and 11 bases separated the two germline ends. The CDR3 extends over 14 amino acids. CDR1 is MNHNS, CDR2 SASEGT, per germline. The CDR3: CASSPRTASYEQYF. The CDR3 DNA follows: TGTGCCAGCAGTCCTCGGACAGCCTCCTACGAGCAGTACTTC.

In its sample, this clone ranks as medium-sized. The chain joins TRBV5-4 to TRBJ1-2; D gene unclear. The germline CDR1 and CDR2 sequences are SGHNT and YYREEE (reference sequence). Trimming cost V 4 bases and J 5 bases, with 18 bases left between them. The CDR3 spans 15 residues. The CDR3 reads CASSLVGRFDYGYTF. In DNA form, the CDR3 reads TGTGCCAGCAGCCTCGTGGGGAGGTTCGATTATGGCTACACCTTC.

The CDR3 here is CASSVGLSGRAREQFF. DNA of the CDR3: TGTGCCAGCAGCGTAGGTCTGAGCGGGAGGGCCCGTGAGCAGTTCTTC. The chain uses TRBV9 and TRBJ2-1, with TRBD2 matching over 10 bases. From germline, CDR1 is SGDLS and CDR2 YYNGEE. This CDR3 is built from 16 residues. Germline trimming cut 0 bases from V and 9 bases from J; bases unmatched to any gene: 9.

The chain recombines TRBV4-3 with TRBJ2-2; 7 bases line up with TRBD1. The CDR3 contains 15 residues. The germline gives CDR1 LGHNA, CDR2 YSLEER. The V and J ends lost 0 bases and 6 bases, in that order; junction bases with no gene match: 4. CDR3 in DNA: TGCGCCAGCAGCCAAGATTGGACAGGCGCCGGGGAGCTGTTTTTT. Protein product: CASSQDWTGAGELFF.

This chain uses TRBV2 with TRBJ1-2; D is uncertain. There are 10 residues in the CDR3. Germline V gene data show CDR1 as SNHLY and CDR2 as FYNNEI. V dropped 8 bases and J dropped 3 bases, with 4 bases sitting between them. The CDR3, as DNA: TGTGCCAGCCCGGACTATGGCTACACCTTC. Amino acid sequence: CASPDYGYTF. The full variable domain, completed using reference TRBV2 and TRBJ1-2, is EPEVTQTPSHQVTQMGQEVILRCVPISNHLYFYWYRQILGQKVEFLVSFYNNEISEKSEIFDDQFSVERPDGSNFTLKIRSTKLEDSAMYFCASPDYGYTFGSGTRLTVV.

The count of this clone is one. The V gene is TRBV28, the J gene TRBJ2-3; TRBD1 agrees at 11 bases. Germline V gene lookup returns CDR1 MDHEN and CDR2 SYDVKM. The CDR3 length is 16 residues. The ends lost 7 bases at V and 4 bases at J; junction bases unmatched: 10. The CDR3 DNA sequence: TGTGCCAGCACGATAACCGGGACAGGGGGATCAGATACGCAGTATTTT. This encodes CASTITGTGGSDTQYF. Drawing the rest from reference TRBV28 and TRBJ2-3, the complete variable domain is DVKVTQSSRYLVKRTGEKVFLECVQDMDHENMFWYRQDPGLGLRLIYFSYDVKMKEKGDIPEGYSVSREKKERFSLILESASTNQTSMYLCASTITGTGGSDTQYFGPGTRLTVL.

This chain links TRBV11-2 with TRBJ2-1; D ambiguous. V was shortened by 7 bases and J by 8 bases, with 12 bases between the two germline ends. Germline V CDR1 and CDR2: SGHAT, FQNNGV. CDR3 length: 12 amino acids. This chain's CDR3 is CASKSVTYEQFF. The CDR3 nucleotides are TGTGCCAGCAAGTCGGTCACCTATGAGCAGTTCTTC.

CDR3 residues: CASSLGLTDTQYF. For the CDR3, the DNA is TGTGCCAGCAGCTTAGGGCTCACAGATACGCAGTATTTT. The chain combines TRBV13 with TRBJ2-3, with unresolved D. Looked up from germline, CDR1 is PRHDT and CDR2 is FYEKMQ (reference sequence). Between the trimmed V and J ends, which lost 0 bases and 2 bases, there was a span of 3 bases. This CDR3 has 13 amino acids.

This clone turned up a few times. The gene calls are TRBV7-8 and TRBJ2-7; 7 nucleotides agree with TRBD2. V shed 2 bases and J 2 bases; nucleotides not matched to a gene: 3. Germline CDR1 SGHVS, CDR2 FQNEAQ. There are 14 residues in the CDR3. This CDR3 reads CASSLRGSTYEQYF. Here the CDR3 DNA reads TGTGCCAGCAGCTTACGCGGGAGCACCTACGAGCAGTACTTC.

The chain has TRBV6-5 and TRBJ2-1; a weak D match, TRBD1 (6 bases). The CDR3 is made up of 13 amino acids. Deletions cut 9 bases from V and 3 bases from J, with 12 bases between. The germline gives CDR1 MNHEY, CDR2 SVGAGI. The CDR3 DNA is TGTGCCAGTCACAGGGTAGGCTACAATGAGCAGTTCTTC. Amino acid sequence: CASHRVGYNEQFF.

V and J are TRBV28 and TRBJ2-7; perhaps D is TRBD1 or TRBD2 (5 bases each). Germline V gene lookup returns CDR1 MDHEN and CDR2 SYDVKM. The V end lost 7 bases, the J end lost 3 bases, and 13 bases lay between the germline ends. The CDR3 is made up of 13 amino acids. The CDR3 protein is CASMGDGFYEQYF. CDR3 DNA sequence: TGTGCCAGCATGGGGGACGGGTTCTACGAGCAGTACTTC.

J is TRBJ2-5 and V is TRBV7-9; possibly TRBD1 or TRBD2 for D (6 bases each). Trimming took 5 bases from V and 5 from J, leaving 15 bases between them. This CDR3 comprises 14 residues. The V gene's germline CDR1 is SEHNR and CDR2 FQNEAQ (reference sequence). The CDR3 DNA is TGTGCCAGCAGCCAGTACAGGGACTCGGAGACCCAGTACTTC. Protein sequence: CASSQYRDSETQYF.

This clone has just a few counts. This sequence joins TRBV27 and TRBJ2-7, with TRBD2 matching 7 bases. V lost 1 base, J lost 0 bases, and 3 bases stayed unmatched. The CDR3 has 15 amino acids. Germline CDR1 reads MNHEY; CDR2 reads SMNVEV (reference sequence). The CDR3 nucleotides are TGTGCCAGCAGTTTATTGGGCGGGGGCTCCTACGAGCAGTACTTC. This sequence encodes CASSLLGGGSYEQYF.

The chain links TRBV4-1 to TRBJ2-7; TRBD2 matches at 7 bases. There are 16 residues in the CDR3. Germline assignment: CDR1 MGHRA and CDR2 YSYEKL. V gave up 0 bases and J gave up 1 base; unmatched junction bases: 6. This chain's CDR3 is CASSQDAASGSYEQYF. The DNA of the CDR3 is TGCGCCAGCAGCCAAGATGCGGCTAGCGGATCCTACGAGCAGTACTTC.

V usage is TRBV28 and J usage is TRBJ2-7; D is tentatively TRBD1 or TRBD2 (5 bases each). From germline, CDR1 is MDHEN and CDR2 SYDVKM. Trimming took 4 bases from V and 2 from J, leaving 12 bases between them. CDR3 size: 14 residues. The chain's CDR3 is CASSSGTATYEQYF. Here the CDR3 DNA reads TGTGCCAGCAGTTCAGGGACGGCAACCTACGAGCAGTACTTC.